This TCR beta chain was recorded in a study of blood T cell repertoires in COVID-19. The CDR3 is 13 residues long. The V gene's germline CDR1 is MDHEN and CDR2 SYDVKM. V was pared by 1 base and J by 12 bases, with 13 bases between. Clones were read by immunoSEQ multiplex PCR, and TCRdb kept only the in-frame ones, dropping some. The sample consists of around 200,000 clones, roughly 86% of them appearing once. Sequenced input: peripheral blood. The chain links TRBV28 to TRBJ2-1; no firm D call. The clonotype comes from a man in his sixties or seventies with acute or convalescent COVID-19. This CDR3 reads CASSLLALPGQFF. DNA for the CDR3: TGTGCCAGCAGTTTATTAGCCTTGCCTGGGCAGTTCTTC.